The 15 T cell receptor beta chains listed next were all sequenced from one sample in a study of blood T cell repertoires in COVID-19. Profiling relied on immunoSEQ multiplex PCR, and the TCRdb table lists in-frame clones only, not all of them. This table holds 450,000 or so clones, 80% to 90% found once. The sequenced sample was peripheral blood. The receptors here all came from a man between 18 and 29 years old with COVID-19, enrolled during active disease.

The chain joins TRBV10-3 to TRBJ1-2; 8 nucleotides line up with TRBD1. CDR1 ENHRY and CDR2 SYGVKD come from the germline V gene. This CDR3 is built from 12 residues. J gave up 4 bases and V 9 bases, and 4 bases lay outside the gene matches. CDR3 bases: TGTGCCATAGAGACAGGGGCCTATGGCTACACCTTC. This encodes CAIETGAYGYTF.

This chain links TRBV19 with TRBJ2-7; 10 bases agree with TRBD2. The CDR3 length is 13 residues. Trimming removed 5 bases from V and 6 bases from J; junction bases left unmatched: 4. The germline V gene encodes CDR1 LNHDA and CDR2 SQIVND (reference sequence). The CDR3: CASSPIAGGEQYF. CDR3 DNA: TGTGCCAGTAGTCCCATAGCGGGAGGCGAGCAGTACTTC. The entire variable domain, with the rest obtained from reference TRBV19 and TRBJ2-7, is as follows: DGGITQSPKYLFRKEGQNVTLSCEQNLNHDAMYWYRQDPGQGLRLIYYSQIVNDFQKGDIAEGYSVSREKKESFPLTVTSAQKNPTAFYLCASSPIAGGEQYFGPGTRLTVT.

V usage is TRBV3-1 (or the pseudogene TRBV3-2) and J usage is TRBJ1-1; D ambiguous. The germline gives CDR1 LGHDT, CDR2 YNNKEL (reference sequence). The CDR3 is 13 residues long. V was clipped by 1 base and J by 4 bases, with 7 bases between them. CDR3 in DNA: TGTGCCAGCAGCCAAGGGACTGCCACTGAAGCTTTCTTT. Its protein is CASSQGTATEAFF.

The chain joins TRBV12-3 or TRBV12-4 to TRBJ2-2; 7 bases align to TRBD2. J lost 5 bases, V lost 3 bases, and 0 bases had no gene match. This CDR3 spans 13 amino acids. CDR3 DNA sequence: TGTGCCAGCAGTTTGCGGGGGACCGGGGAGCTGTTTTTT. It specifies CASSLRGTGELFF.

The chain is built from TRBV12-5 and TRBJ1-2; no definite D call. V was pared by 0 bases and J by 4 bases, with 9 bases between. The germline gives CDR1 LGHNT, CDR2 FRNRAP. This CDR3 comprises 14 residues. Here the CDR3 DNA reads TGTGCTAGTGGTTTGGTACCGAGGTCCTATGGCTACACCTTC. Its translation: CASGLVPRSYGYTF. Filled out from reference TRBV12-5 and TRBJ1-2, the complete variable domain reads DARVTQTPRHKVTEMGQEVTMRCQPILGHNTVFWYRQTMMQGLELLAYFRNRAPLDDSGMPKDRFSAEMPDATLATLKIQPSEPRDSAVYFCASGLVPRSYGYTFGSGTRLTVV.

In DNA, the CDR3 is TGCGCCAGCAGTCGGACAGGGGCCACTGAAGCTTTCTTT. This translates into CASSRTGATEAFF. The chain links TRBV4-1 to TRBJ1-1; 9 bases agree with TRBD1. The CDR3 extends over 13 amino acids. The V and J ends lost 6 bases and 4 bases, in that order; junction bases with no gene match: 3. Germline lookup yields CDR1 MGHRA and CDR2 YSYEKL.

The V and J genes are TRBV5-8 and TRBJ1-1, with 10 positions matching TRBD1. Germline-derived CDR1 and CDR2 are SGHTS and YDEGEE. The ends lost 0 bases at V and 5 bases at J; junction bases unmatched: 7. The CDR3 loop spans 16 amino acids. The DNA for the CDR3 is TGTGCCAGCAGCTTGGTAGACAGGGGGCTGAGAACTGAAGCTTTCTTT. Translation gives CASSLVDRGLRTEAFF.

The genes are TRBV5-1 and TRBJ1-4; tentatively, D is TRBD1 (5 bases). Deletions cut 2 bases from V and 8 bases from J, with 13 bases between. This CDR3 has 14 residues. Per germline, CDR1 SGHRS and CDR2 YFSETQ. CDR3 nucleotide sequence: TGCGCCAGCAGCTTTGGGCAGGGAGGAGAAAAACTGTTTTTT. Encoded protein: CASSFGQGGEKLFF.

V and J are TRBV2 and TRBJ1-5, with 9 positions matching TRBD1. CDR3 length: 18 amino acids. After removal of 7 bases from V and 4 bases from J, the junction contained 17 bases not matched to a gene. Looked up from germline, CDR1 is SNHLY and CDR2 is FYNNEI. The CDR3 spells CASTDRDRVGAWNQPQHF. As DNA, the CDR3 is TGTGCCAGCACCGATAGGGACAGGGTTGGGGCTTGGAATCAGCCCCAGCATTTT.

The chain employs TRBV4-1 and TRBJ1-4, with D uncertain. This CDR3 comprises 14 residues. CDR1 is MGHRA and CDR2 is YSYEKL in the germline V gene. The V gene lost 1 base and the J gene lost 4 bases, with 7 bases spanning the gap. CDR3 protein: CASSQAQSNEKLFF. CDR3 DNA: TGCGCCAGCAGCCAAGCACAGAGTAATGAAAAACTGTTTTTT.

The J gene is TRBJ1-1, the V gene TRBV7-8, with 7 bases that match TRBD1. J was trimmed by 8 bases and V by 5 bases; bases with no gene match: 8. CDR1 SGHVS and CDR2 FQNEAQ come from the germline V gene. This CDR3 contains 13 residues. The CDR3, as DNA: TGTGCCAGCAGCGTCGACAGGGTGGCGGAAGCTTTCTTT. Protein product: CASSVDRVAEAFF.

The CDR3 spells CASSVRDPRGGYTF. CDR3 in DNA: TGTGCCAGCAGCGTCCGGGATCCAAGAGGGGGCTACACCTTC. V gene TRBV6-5 combines with J gene TRBJ1-2; D gene ambiguous. The CDR3 loop spans 14 amino acids. Germline lookup yields CDR1 MNHEY and CDR2 SVGAGI. V dropped 6 bases and J dropped 8 bases, with 19 bases sitting between them.

The chain employs TRBV13 and TRBJ1-5; no definite D call. Trimming pared 6 bases from V and 3 bases from J, leaving 9 bases between. There are 13 residues in the CDR3. The germline CDR1 and CDR2 sequences are PRHDT and FYEKMQ (reference sequence). For the CDR3, the DNA is TGTGCCAGCAGTCGGGGAATCAATCAGCCCCAGCATTTT. The encoded protein is CASSRGINQPQHF.

The chain joins TRBV6-6 to TRBJ1-2; 7 nucleotides line up with TRBD1. Germline V gene lookup returns CDR1 MNHNY and CDR2 SVGAGI (reference sequence). This CDR3 is built from 16 residues. J was trimmed by 2 bases and V by 1 base; bases with no gene match: 7. The CDR3 reads CASSYFDRAPNYGYTF. In nucleotides, the CDR3 is TGTGCCAGCAGTTACTTCGACAGGGCACCGAACTATGGCTACACCTTC.

This clone is a singleton in its sample. The J gene is TRBJ2-7, the V gene TRBV2, with D maybe TRBD2 (5 bases). V lost 1 base, J lost 4 bases, and 8 bases lay in between. The CDR3 runs 13 residues. CDR1 is SNHLY, CDR2 FYNNEI, per germline. CDR3 residues: CASSEGRLYEQYF. CDR3 DNA: TGTGCCAGCAGTGAAGGGAGGCTATACGAGCAGTACTTC.